Listed below are T cell receptor beta chains from one sample, sequenced in a study of CD8+ T cells in alopecia areata. Profiling relied on immunoSEQ multiplex PCR, and the TCRdb table lists in-frame clones only, not all of them. Of some 170,000 clones detected, about 72% appear once; the ten largest clones hold roughly 10%. The sequencing used CD8+ T cells sorted from blood, collected at week 0. These receptors all stem from a human donor with alopecia areata. Each CDR3 is given without its conserved first and last residue. A clone size is listed for some rows: how often the clone was seen (once, few, many), or a class if it is expanded.

cdr3_aa j_call v_call clone_size
ASSQGPTAHSPLH TRBJ1-6 TRBV7-6 -
AWIGEEGSYEQY TRBJ2-7 TRBV30 -
SGTTWDEAF TRBJ1-1 TRBV7-9 -
AWSPRTAWEF TRBJ2-1 TRBV30 few
SVAWAGAYNEQF TRBJ2-1 TRBV29-1 few
ASSHRGDTYEQY TRBJ2-7 TRBV6-5 -
ASSPSLKAYEQY TRBJ2-7 TRBV6-5 once
ASSEGAIATDTQY TRBJ2-3 TRBV9 -
AWTGDSYEQY TRBJ2-7 TRBV30 -
ARGDLDSKNTEAF TRBJ1-1 TRBV2 -
ASSYSNSYYEQY TRBJ2-7 TRBV6-5 -
ATSQPGATKNIQY TRBJ2-4 TRBV15 few
ASSLTDRRVDTQY TRBJ2-3 TRBV7-9 -